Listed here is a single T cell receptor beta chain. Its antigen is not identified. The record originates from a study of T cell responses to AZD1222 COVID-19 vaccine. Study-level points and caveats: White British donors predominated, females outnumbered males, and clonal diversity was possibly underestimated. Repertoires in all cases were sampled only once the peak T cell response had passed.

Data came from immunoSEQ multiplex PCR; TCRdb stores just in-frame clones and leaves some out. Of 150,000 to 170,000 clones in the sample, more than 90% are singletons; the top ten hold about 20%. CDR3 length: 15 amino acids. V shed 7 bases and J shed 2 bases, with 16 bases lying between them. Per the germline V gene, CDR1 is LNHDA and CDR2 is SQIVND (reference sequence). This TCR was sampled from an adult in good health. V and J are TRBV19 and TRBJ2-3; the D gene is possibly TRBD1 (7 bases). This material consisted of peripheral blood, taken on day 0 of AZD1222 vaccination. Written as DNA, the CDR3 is TGTGCCAGTATGCAGGGGGGCCATACCACAGATACGCAGTATTTT. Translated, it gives CASMQGGHTTDTQYF.